A single sample gave rise to the 25 T cell receptor beta chains below, sequenced in a study of T cells in Graves' hyperthyroidism and ophthalmopathy. RNA transcripts were the template for amplifying TCR beta CDR3 regions. HTBI primers were the set used in a first-round RT-PCR of the TCR CDR3. From the multiplex PCR reads, TCRdb called clonotypes with MiXCR, one entry per CDR3 protein. The sample contains around 620,000 distinct CDR3 sequences, 16% of which appear only once. Sequenced: blood. Source of these receptors: a woman aged 30 to 39 with Graves' hyperthyroidism.

This clonotype occurred many times. This chain joins TRBV6-1 and TRBJ2-1; 9 bases match TRBD1. The CDR3 is made up of 13 amino acids. V lost 10 bases to trimming and J lost 7 bases; unmatched junction nucleotides: 8. In germline, CDR1 is MNHNS, CDR2 SASEGT. The CDR3 spells CAITRDRVNEQFF. Here the CDR3 DNA reads TGTGCCATTACCCGGGACAGGGTGAATGAGCAGTTCTTC.

This clonotype was counted only a few times. This chain uses TRBV5-1 with TRBJ2-3, with a weak D call TRBD2 (6 bases). This CDR3 region has 14 residues. Trimming pared 5 bases from V and 4 bases from J, leaving 14 bases between. Germline V gene sequence: CDR1 SGHRS, CDR2 YFSETQ. CDR3 coding DNA: TGCGCCAGCAGGCTAGCGTCAGCCGCAGATACGCAGTATTTT. This encodes CASRLASAADTQYF. Supplemented by reference TRBV5-1 and TRBJ2-3, the full variable domain reads KAGVTQTPRYLIKTRGQQVTLSCSPISGHRSVSWYQQTPGQGLQFLFEYFSETQRNKGNFPGRFSGRQFSNSRSEMNVSTLELGDSALYLCASRLASAADTQYFGPGTRLTVL.

The V call is TRBV5-1, the J call TRBJ2-5; D is perhaps TRBD1 (5 bases). This CDR3 is built from 15 residues. V shed 0 bases and J shed 5 bases, with 14 bases lying between them. The germline gives CDR1 SGHRS, CDR2 YFSETQ. CDR3 region: CASSLVDRGRETQYF. Written as DNA, the CDR3 is TGCGCCAGCAGCTTGGTCGATAGGGGCCGGGAGACCCAGTACTTC. Supplemented by reference TRBV5-1 and TRBJ2-5, the full variable domain reads KAGVTQTPRYLIKTRGQQVTLSCSPISGHRSVSWYQQTPGQGLQFLFEYFSETQRNKGNFPGRFSGRQFSNSRSEMNVSTLELGDSALYLCASSLVDRGRETQYFGPGTRLLVL.

About this clonotype: A single base separates this from a much larger clone, so it may be a read error. Since no conserved phenylalanine or tryptophan closes the CDR3, a read error is the likely cause. The chain couples TRBV6-1 to TRBJ2-7; tentatively, D is TRBD2 (5 bases). Germline-derived CDR1 and CDR2 are MNHNS and SASEGT. Trimming removed 2 bases at V and 5 bases at J, with 10 bases between. The CDR3 is made up of 13 amino acids. For the CDR3, the DNA is TGTGCCAGCAGTGAAAGGGAGTGGGACGAGCAGTACTCC. This translates into CASSEREWDEQYS.

Concerning this clonotype: The junction shows a germline mismatch at one end, possibly a read error. This sequence joins TRBV19 and TRBJ2-1; D may be TRBD1 (6 bases). The J call may be faulty, since TRBJ2-7 better matches the DNA end. The CDR3 consists of 13 residues. Germline assignment: CDR1 LNHDA and CDR2 SQIVND (reference sequence). The DNA of the CDR3 is TGTGTCAGTAGTCCCTCCGGGGACAATGAGCAGTACTTC. Translated: CVSSPSGDNEQYF.

This clonotype appeared a few times. The chain combines TRBV7-9 with TRBJ2-3; D assignment may be TRBD1 or TRBD2 (5 bases each). Deletions cut 1 base from V and 5 bases from J, with 16 bases between. The CDR3 loop spans 16 amino acids. Looked up from germline, CDR1 is SEHNR and CDR2 is FQNEAQ (reference sequence). CDR3 sequence reads: CASSLVSWGFGDTQYF. The CDR3 DNA is TGTGCCAGCAGCTTAGTGAGCTGGGGGTTCGGAGATACGCAGTATTTT.

This clonotype was counted ten times or more. This chain connects TRBV12-3 or TRBV12-4 to TRBJ2-1, with a weak D call TRBD2 (6 bases). V was shortened by 7 bases and J by 4 bases, with 17 bases between the two germline ends. The CDR3 is 15 residues long. The CDR3 loop is CASNGGQLAYNEQFF. The CDR3 nucleotides are TGTGCCAGCAACGGGGGTCAGCTCGCTTACAATGAGCAGTTCTTC.

Details on this clonotype: Mismatch with germline at one junction end may stem from a read error. The CDR3 DNA follows: TGTGCCAGCAGCCCGGGACGAGGACAGGGGCCCTTC. This codes for CASSPGRGQGPF. The chain links TRBV5-6 to TRBJ1-2, with 9 bases lining up with TRBD1. The CDR3 covers 12 residues. Per the germline V gene, CDR1 is SGHDT and CDR2 is YYEEEE.

The chain combines TRBV25-1 with TRBJ1-4; D unresolved. Germline CDR1 reads MGHDK; CDR2 reads SYGVNS. This CDR3 contains 13 residues. The V gene lost 3 bases and the J gene lost 9 bases, with 11 bases spanning the gap. The CDR3: CASSDGYGKKLFF. In DNA, the CDR3 is TGTGCCAGCAGTGACGGGTATGGGAAAAAACTGTTTTTT.

The CDR3 loop is CASSQHPGQGHEKLFF. CDR3 nucleotides: TGTGCCAGCAGCCAACACCCGGGACAGGGGCATGAAAAACTGTTTTTT. The chain has TRBV11-2 and TRBJ1-4; 10 bases fit TRBD1. The V gene end was trimmed by 5 bases and the J gene end by 6 bases; junction bases not matched to a gene: 9. Germline CDR1 and CDR2: SGHAT and FQNNGV. This CDR3 region has 16 residues.

This clonotype has a handful of counts. The genes are TRBV12-5 and TRBJ2-7; unclear D gene. Germline V lookup: CDR1 LGHNT, CDR2 FRNRAP. Trimming stripped 1 base from V and 2 bases from J, with 6 bases between. This CDR3 spans 13 amino acids. The CDR3 region is CASGLGQAYEQYF. CDR3 sequence (DNA): TGTGCTAGTGGTTTGGGGCAGGCCTACGAGCAGTACTTC. Using reference TRBV12-5 and TRBJ2-7 for the parts outside the CDR3, the full variable domain is DARVTQTPRHKVTEMGQEVTMRCQPILGHNTVFWYRQTMMQGLELLAYFRNRAPLDDSGMPKDRFSAEMPDATLATLKIQPSEPRDSAVYFCASGLGQAYEQYFGPGTRLTVT.

This clonotype was observed at least ten times. The genes are TRBV28 and TRBJ2-7; 9 positions agree with TRBD2. Looked up from germline, CDR1 is MDHEN and CDR2 is SYDVKM. V shed 5 bases and J 0 bases; nucleotides not matched to a gene: 5. CDR3 length: 15 amino acids. For the CDR3, the DNA is TGTGCCAGCAGTCCCGAAGCGGGAGGCTCCTACGAGCAGTACTTC. It codes for CASSPEAGGSYEQYF.

This clonotype was counted a few times. This chain links TRBV7-2 with TRBJ1-5, with 8 nucleotides matching TRBD1. Germline V gene lookup returns CDR1 SGHTA and CDR2 FQGNSA. The V gene end was trimmed by 5 bases and the J gene end by 9 bases; junction bases not matched to a gene: 15. The CDR3 runs to 16 residues. The CDR3 loop is CASSPSRTGTLGPQHF. In DNA, the CDR3 is TGTGCCAGCAGCCCTTCCAGGACAGGGACGTTGGGGCCCCAGCATTTT.

This clonotype turned up a few times. The rearrangement joins TRBV13 to TRBJ2-3; 9 bases agree with TRBD2. The CDR3 sequence is 17 residues long. Per the germline V gene, CDR1 is PRHDT and CDR2 is FYEKMQ (reference sequence). V shed 5 bases and J 0 bases; nucleotides not matched to a gene: 9. Here the CDR3 DNA reads TGTGCCAGCAGCATGTCCCTAGCGGGAACTAGCACAGATACGCAGTATTTT. The encoded protein is CASSMSLAGTSTDTQYF.

This clonotype turned up a few times. The rearrangement links TRBV19 to TRBJ1-1; 9 nucleotides match TRBD1. Germline CDR1 LNHDA, CDR2 SQIVND (reference sequence). V gave up 4 bases and J gave up 1 base; unmatched junction bases: 4. The CDR3 runs 15 residues. The CDR3 here is CASSTSTGGNTEAFF. In nucleotides, the CDR3 is TGTGCCAGTAGTACCTCGACAGGGGGGAACACTGAAGCTTTCTTT. The full variable domain, its missing parts supplied by reference TRBV19 and TRBJ1-1, is DGGITQSPKYLFRKEGQNVTLSCEQNLNHDAMYWYRQDPGQGLRLIYYSQIVNDFQKGDIAEGYSVSREKKESFPLTVTSAQKNPTAFYLCASSTSTGGNTEAFFGQGTRLTVV.

This clonotype was recorded at least ten times. The CDR3 DNA follows: TGTGCCCAGCCATCGTTGGCGGGAGCAACACATAGCACAGATACGCAGTATTTT. It specifies CAQPSLAGATHSTDTQYF. The V gene is TRBV7-2, the J gene TRBJ2-3; TRBD2 matches 7 bases. This CDR3 contains 18 residues. CDR1 SGHTA and CDR2 FQGNSA come from the germline V gene. V trimming: 11 bases; J trimming: 0 bases; junction bases outside the gene matches: 20. The whole variable domain, remainder taken from reference TRBV7-2 and TRBJ2-3, is GAGVSQSPSNKVTEKGKDVELRCDPISGHTALYWYRQSLGQGLEFLIYFQGNSAPDKSGLPSDRFSAERTGGSVSTLTIQRTQQEDSAVYLCAQPSLAGATHSTDTQYFGPGTRLTVL.

This clonotype was seen many times. J is TRBJ1-4 and V is TRBV11-2; a possible D gene is TRBD1 (5 bases). With 1 base removed from V and 5 bases from J, the gap between germline ends came to 11 bases. Germline V gives CDR1 SGHAT, CDR2 FQNNGV. There are 15 residues in the CDR3. DNA for the CDR3: TGTGCCAGCAGCTTAGTGCTTTCAGGGAATGAAAAACTGTTTTTT. It is translated as CASSLVLSGNEKLFF. Combining the CDR3 with reference TRBV11-2 and TRBJ1-4 gives the whole variable domain EAGVAQSPRYKIIEKRQSVAFWCNPISGHATLYWYQQILGQGPKLLIQFQNNGVVDDSQLPKDRFSAERLKGVDSTLKIQPAKLEDSAVYLCASSLVLSGNEKLFFGSGTQLSVL.

This clonotype appeared a few times. This may be a read error, as it is one base from a much larger clone. This sequence joins TRBV10-3 and TRBJ1-1; D remains unclear. This CDR3 comprises 15 residues. V was cut by 0 bases and J by 4 bases, with 12 bases left in between. CDR1 is ENHRY, CDR2 SYGVKD, per germline. The CDR3 DNA follows: TGTGCCATCAGTGAGTCGCCTATATTGAGCACTGAAGCTTTCTTT. This codes for CAISESPILSTEAFF.

The J gene is TRBJ1-1, the V gene TRBV12-5, with a possible D match to TRBD1 (6 bases). Germline V CDR1 and CDR2: LGHNT, FRNRAP. This CDR3 contains 12 residues. The ends were cut back, 0 bases at V and 11 bases at J, with 10 bases in the middle. CDR3 nucleotide sequence: TGTGCTAGTGGTTTGGTGAGGGGGGAGGCTTTCTTT. Translated, it gives CASGLVRGEAFF.

This clonotype has only a few counts. A read error may produce the germline difference seen at one junction end. The chain couples TRBV6-5 to TRBJ2-5; no clear D gene. Per germline, CDR1 MNHEY and CDR2 SVGAGI. This CDR3 region has 12 residues. CDR3 sequence reads: CASSALEPSLNF. In DNA, the CDR3 is TGTGCCAGCAGTGCTCTCGAGCCCTCCCTGAACTTC.

The table lists this clonotype with many counts. The CDR3 DNA reads as TGTGCCAGCAGTTTGTCCCGGGCCCTGAGGGCGTACAATGAGCAGTTCTTC. This sequence encodes CASSLSRALRAYNEQFF. The rearrangement uses TRBV28 and TRBJ2-1, with a possible D match to TRBD2 (5 bases). Trimming cost V 3 bases and J 4 bases, with 19 bases left between them. The germline CDR1 and CDR2 sequences are MDHEN and SYDVKM. This CDR3 contains 17 residues.

This clonotype was picked up a small number of times. The rearrangement joins TRBV6-1 to TRBJ2-7; possible D gene TRBD1, 6 bases. The CDR3 totals 13 residues. Trimming pared 6 bases from V and 2 bases from J, leaving 11 bases between. Germline CDR1 MNHNS, CDR2 SASEGT. The CDR3 is CASRGPGAYEQYF. Here the CDR3 DNA reads TGTGCCAGCAGGGGACCAGGGGCCTACGAGCAGTACTTC.

This clonotype was detected ten times or more. The CDR3 loop reads CASSSTLAGGTDTQYF. DNA of the CDR3: TGTGCCAGCAGCTCCACGCTAGCGGGAGGCACAGATACGCAGTATTTT. The V and J genes are TRBV11-2 and TRBJ2-3, with 10 bases lining up with TRBD2. V shed 4 bases and J 1 base; nucleotides not matched to a gene: 5. The CDR3 runs to 16 residues. Germline V lookup: CDR1 SGHAT, CDR2 FQNNGV.

This clonotype was detected ten times or more. This chain uses TRBV28 with TRBJ2-7; D is undetermined. The CDR3 runs 14 residues. V was clipped by 5 bases and J by 2 bases, with 13 bases between them. Germline V lookup: CDR1 MDHEN, CDR2 SYDVKM. DNA for the CDR3: TGTGCCAGCAGTCCTCCCCCGGTGGCCTACGAGCAGTACTTC. Translation gives CASSPPPVAYEQYF.

The CDR3 region has the DNA TGCAGCGTTGAAGGCCCGACTAGCGGGTACAATGAGCAGTTCTTC. Protein: CSVEGPTSGYNEQFF. The genes are TRBV29-1 and TRBJ2-1; 10 bases match TRBD2. V shed 1 base, J shed 4 bases, and the junction held 4 bases outside the gene matches. Germline V gene sequence: CDR1 SQVTM, CDR2 ANQGSEA. The length of the CDR3 is 15 residues.